This T cell receptor beta chain was sequenced for a study of T-cell memory formation after mild COVID-19. Study context: The two donors had largely donor-specific TCR clusters.

TCRdb processed the 5' RACE reads anew with MiXCR; each CDR3 protein has one entry. The sample includes some 190,000 distinct CDR3 sequences, 16% of them seen just once. This clonotype came up a few times. The origin of this receptor is an adult woman who had mild COVID-19 (a few samples of this study predate the infection). Cell type and time point are not known. The sequencing sample was made of PBMCs or a T cell subset sorted from them (not recorded which).

The CDR3 sequence is CASSRGTSGSMNNEQFF. CDR3 nucleotides: TGTGCCAGCAGCCGTGGGACTAGCGGGAGTATGAACAATGAGCAGTTCTTC. The chain has TRBV7-9 and TRBJ2-1; TRBD2 aligns across 14 bases. There are 17 residues in the CDR3. Germline CDR1 reads SEHNR; CDR2 reads FQNEAQ (reference sequence). V lost 5 bases, J lost 5 bases, and 8 bases stayed unmatched.